This T cell receptor beta chain was identified in a study of a mutant IDH1 vaccine in newly diagnosed glioma. The wider study: Pretreatment consisted of radiotherapy, temozolomide, or both, with most receiving both.

Germline CDR1 and CDR2: SGDLS and YYNGEE. CDR3 length equals 13 residues. Trimming shortened V by 4 bases and J by 4 bases, and 8 bases separated the two germline ends. Regarding this clone: What it recognizes is unknown.

Here immunoSEQ multiplex PCR was the method, and the copy in TCRdb shows in-frame clones only, minus some. Of over 55,000 clones detected, under 85% appear once; the ten largest clones hold 3.6%. Stated time point: week 11, during vaccination. In every dose of vaccine, 300 ug of mutant IDH1 20-mer peptide was given alongside topical imiquimod. Newly diagnosed WHO grade 3 or 4 IDH1-mutant, ATRX-lost astrocytomas were identified in the donors. The study's findings and limits: In about 93% of patients, immune responses induced by the vaccine occurred.

The receptor comes from a man aged 25-45 years with glioma. The specimen comprised PBMCs, sampled from a glioma patient whose treatment included an IDH1 peptide vaccine. The chain carries TRBV9 and TRBJ2-2; D is undetermined. CDR3 in DNA: TGTGCCAGCAGCTACGGGTCCACCGGGGAGCTGTTTTTT. Translating gives CASSYGSTGELFF.